This T cell receptor (beta chain) was retrieved from a study of shared clonotypes between healthy human individuals. Data came from immunoSEQ multiplex PCR; TCRdb stores just in-frame clones and leaves some out. This sample has 2 million to 2.5 million clones; roughly 93% occur once, and the top ten carry around 0.37%. V lost 8 bases to trimming and J lost 3 bases, with 11 bases between them. Germline values: CDR1 SNHLY, CDR2 FYNNEI. This CDR3 is 12 amino acids long. The chain links TRBV2 to TRBJ2-7, with a weak D call TRBD1 (6 bases). The sequence was collected from a man younger than 35 in good health. Some clones in this sample may be carry-over from other donors' samples. Sequencing used naive CD4+ T cells from PBMCs. The subset denotes: CD45RA+ positively selected. The CDR3: CASAIQGYEQYF. CDR3 coding DNA: TGTGCCAGCGCTATACAGGGCTACGAGCAGTACTTC. Full variable domain (outside the CDR3, taken from reference TRBV2 and TRBJ2-7): EPEVTQTPSHQVTQMGQEVILRCVPISNHLYFYWYRQILGQKVEFLVSFYNNEISEKSEIFDDQFSVERPDGSNFTLKIRSTKLEDSAMYFCASAIQGYEQYFGPGTRLTVT.